The rows below give T cell receptor beta chains drawn from one sample of a study of blood T cell repertoires in COVID-19. Generated by immunoSEQ multiplex PCR, the TCRdb table keeps only in-frame clones and is missing some. The top ten hold 1% to 1.5% of the sample, which has almost 300,000 clones, around 87% seen once. Sequencing used peripheral blood. The receptors were sampled from a man aged 65 to 85 with acute or convalescent COVID-19. The CDR3 runs from the conserved cysteine through the conserved F or W. A D gene is named only where the DNA matches it firmly. Some rows have no size entry. The others give once, few or many, or a class for an expanded clone.

NA | TRBJ1-2 | NA | TRBV2 | 13 | CASSEGEIYGYTF | TGTGCCAGCAGTGAAGGGGAGATCTATGGCTACACCTTC
NA | TRBJ2-4 | NA | TRBV12-3/TRBV12-4 | 11 | CASSLFGIQYF | TGTGCCAGCAGTTTATTCGGCATTCAGTACTTC
NA | TRBJ2-5 | NA | TRBV5-4 | 13 | CASSLAREETQYF | TGTGCCAGCAGCTTGGCAAGGGAGGAGACCCAGTACTTC
NA | TRBJ2-1 | TRBD2 | TRBV18 | 15 | CASSALGLAGVEQFF | TGTGCCAGCTCAGCCCTGGGACTAGCGGGGGTAGAGCAGTTCTTC
NA | TRBJ1-1 | TRBD1 | TRBV13 | 14 | CASRSTIRGTEAFF | TGTGCCAGCAGATCAACCATCAGGGGGACTGAAGCTTTCTTT
NA | TRBJ1-4 | TRBD1 | TRBV5-4 | 18 | CASSLFKVGRGSNEKLFF | TGTGCCAGCAGCTTGTTTAAGGTCGGCAGGGGGTCGAATGAAAAACTGTTTTTT
NA | TRBJ2-5 | TRBD1 | TRBV11-2 | 17 | CASSLGAQTGGEETQYF | TGTGCCAGCAGCTTAGGGGCCCAGACAGGGGGCGAAGAGACCCAGTACTTC
NA | TRBJ2-3 | NA | TRBV18 | 15 | CASSPPAGIADTQYF | TGTGCCAGCTCACCACCGGCAGGGATAGCAGATACGCAGTATTTT
NA | TRBJ2-7 | NA | TRBV18 | 14 | CASSPQGEGKGQYF | TGTGCCAGCTCACCACAGGGGGAAGGGAAGGGGCAGTACTTC
NA | TRBJ1-4 | NA | TRBV5-1 | 16 | CASSLEGQGANEKLFF | TGCGCCAGCAGCTTGGAGGGGCAGGGTGCTAATGAAAAACTGTTTTTT
NA | TRBJ1-2 | NA | TRBV28 | 16 | CASSFGAPAANYGYTF | TGTGCCAGCAGTTTTGGGGCCCCTGCTGCTAACTATGGCTACACCTTC
once | TRBJ2-2 | NA | TRBV5-1 | 15 | CASSFPQGNTGELFF | TGCGCCAGCAGCTTCCCCCAGGGGAACACCGGGGAGCTGTTTTTT
once | TRBJ2-1 | NA | TRBV28 | 14 | CASRLRQENNEQFF | TGTGCCAGCAGACTCCGACAGGAGAACAATGAGCAGTTCTTC
once | TRBJ1-2 | TRBD1 | TRBV7-2 | 16 | CASSTYSGTGDGGYTF | TGTGCCAGCAGCACGTATTCCGGGACAGGGGACGGAGGCTACACCTTC
NA | TRBJ1-6 | NA | TRBV19 | 16 | CASSAGRISYNSPLHF | TGTGCCAGTAGTGCGGGACGGATCTCCTATAATTCACCCCTCCACTTT
NA | TRBJ2-3 | NA | TRBV7-3 | 15 | CASSLNTGSTDTQYF | TGTGCCAGCAGCTTAAACACGGGGAGCACAGATACGCAGTATTTT
NA | TRBJ2-5 | TRBD2 | TRBV4-3 | 17 | CASSQATGLAGAETQYF | TGCGCCAGCAGCCAAGCCACCGGACTAGCGGGAGCCGAGACCCAGTACTTC
NA | TRBJ2-7 | NA | TRBV12-3/TRBV12-4 | 13 | CASSLGTAQEQYF | TGTGCCAGCAGTTTAGGGACAGCTCAAGAGCAGTACTTC
NA | TRBJ2-7 | NA | TRBV7-2 | 11 | CASSFLYEQYF | TGTGCCAGCAGCTTCCTCTACGAGCAGTACTTC
once | TRBJ1-4 | NA | TRBV5-4 | 15 | CASRDGGTSNEKLFF | TGTGCCAGCAGGGACGGAGGGACGTCTAATGAAAAACTGTTTTTT
NA | TRBJ1-3 | NA | TRBV5-6 | 16 | CASTIGGADSGNTIYF | TGTGCCAGCACCATCGGGGGGGCAGACTCTGGAAACACCATATATTTT
NA | TRBJ1-3 | NA | TRBV7-8 | 19 | CASSPIGRGRITSGNTIYF | TGTGCCAGCAGCCCAATCGGGCGGGGACGGATTACATCTGGAAACACCATATATTTT
NA | TRBJ2-7 | NA | TRBV28 | 14 | CASANSYSGFEQYF | TGTGCCAGCGCCAACTCGTACTCAGGGTTCGAGCAGTACTTC
NA | TRBJ2-1 | TRBD2 | TRBV27 | 15 | CASRAGLAAYNEQFF | TGTGCCAGCAGGGCGGGACTAGCGGCTTACAATGAGCAGTTCTTC
once | TRBJ2-3 | NA | TRBV9 | 13 | CASSVGLLDTQYF | TGTGCCAGCAGCGTAGGGCTCTTAGATACGCAGTATTTT
NA | TRBJ2-2 | TRBD2 | TRBV6-4 | 19 | CASSESGTSGGVNTGELFF | TGTGCCAGCAGTGAGTCAGGGACTAGCGGGGGGGTTAACACCGGGGAGCTGTTTTTT
NA | TRBJ2-3 | NA | TRBV9 | 15 | CASARVAFNSDTQYF | TGTGCCAGCGCTCGGGTGGCATTCAATTCAGATACGCAGTATTTT
NA | TRBJ2-1 | TRBD2 | TRBV28 | 14 | CASRVAGDYNEQFF | TGTGCCAGCAGGGTAGCGGGGGACTACAATGAGCAGTTCTTC
NA | TRBJ1-2 | NA | TRBV7-2 | 12 | CASSLDIYGYTF | TGTGCCAGCAGCTTAGACATATATGGCTACACCTTC
NA | TRBJ1-5 | NA | TRBV28 | 20 | CASRKLPGRLPGVGNQPQHF | TGTGCCAGCAGGAAACTCCCGGGCCGCCTCCCAGGGGTAGGCAATCAGCCCCAGCATTTT
NA | TRBJ2-2 | NA | TRBV19 | 17 | CASRTEGNRRNTGELFF | TGTGCCAGTAGGACGGAGGGGAACCGTCGAAACACCGGGGAGCTGTTTTTT
NA | TRBJ1-4 | NA | TRBV4-3 | 15 | CASSQHAGAFEKLFF | TGCGCCAGCAGCCAACACGCGGGGGCGTTTGAAAAACTGTTTTTT
NA | TRBJ2-5 | NA | TRBV19 | 11 | CASSAAETQYF | TGTGCCAGTAGTGCCGCGGAGACCCAGTACTTC
NA | TRBJ2-1 | NA | TRBV7-9 | 16 | CASSPKREFGPNEQFF | TGTGCCAGCAGCCCCAAGAGGGAATTCGGGCCCAATGAGCAGTTCTTC
NA | TRBJ1-3 | NA | TRBV5-1 | 14 | CASSDPQGGNTIYF | TGCGCCAGCAGCGATCCACAGGGTGGAAACACCATATATTTT
NA | TRBJ2-4 | NA | TRBV19 | 13 | CASSLSGGSIQYF | TGTGCCAGTAGCCTCAGTGGGGGGAGCATTCAGTACTTC
NA | TRBJ2-1 | TRBD2 | TRBV27 | 13 | CASRLAGVGEQFF | TGTGCCAGCAGGCTAGCGGGTGTCGGTGAGCAGTTCTTC
NA | TRBJ2-3 | TRBD2 | TRBV30 | 15 | CAWSLSAGESDTQYF | TGTGCCTGGAGTCTCTCGGCGGGGGAGTCAGATACGCAGTATTTT
once | TRBJ2-5 | NA | TRBV27 | 13 | CASSPRVGETQYF | TGTGCCAGCAGTCCCCGGGTGGGAGAGACCCAGTACTTC
NA | TRBJ1-3 | NA | TRBV6-5 | 14 | CASSYAGTGNTIYF | TGTGCCAGCAGTTACGCGGGGACTGGAAACACCATATATTTT
NA | TRBJ2-1 | TRBD2 | TRBV5-1 | 15 | CASSARLAGGNEQFF | TGCGCCAGCAGCGCCCGACTAGCGGGCGGCAATGAGCAGTTCTTC